This is a list of T cell receptor beta chains from one sample in a study of cytomegalovirus exposure and HLA in healthy donors. Profiled with immunoSEQ multiplex PCR; TCRdb holds only in-frame clones, not every one. Listed are roughly 60,000 clones; 2.1% falls within the top ten. Material: PBMCs. These receptors were collected from a woman aged 18-35 years in good health and CMV-seronegative. Both conserved end residues are trimmed from each CDR3. Fields, in order: J gene, V gene, CDR3 length, CDR3 protein.

J gene: TRBJ2-1
V gene: TRBV4-1
CDR3 length: 13
CDR3 protein: ASSLLGFTNNEQF

J gene: NA
V gene: TRBV28
CDR3 length: 12
CDR3 protein: ASSLVQGAYEQY

J gene: TRBJ2-6
V gene: TRBV6-5
CDR3 length: 14
CDR3 protein: ASSYSSGSGANVLT

J gene: TRBJ2-7
V gene: TRBV5-1
CDR3 length: 13
CDR3 protein: ASSLVTGTSYEQY

J gene: TRBJ1-2
V gene: TRBV6-5
CDR3 length: 11
CDR3 protein: ASRPIRGYGYT

J gene: TRBJ2-7
V gene: TRBV6-1
CDR3 length: 13
CDR3 protein: ASYQDPGRVAEQY

J gene: TRBJ1-5
V gene: TRBV6-1
CDR3 length: 11
CDR3 protein: ASSRGRGQPQH

J gene: TRBJ2-7
V gene: TRBV18
CDR3 length: 11
CDR3 protein: ASSPTSVGEQY

J gene: TRBJ2-2
V gene: TRBV10-3
CDR3 length: 14
CDR3 protein: ASGLAGGLNTGELF

J gene: TRBJ1-4
V gene: TRBV19
CDR3 length: 12
CDR3 protein: ASSIGDNGGKLF

J gene: TRBJ1-4
V gene: TRBV6-1
CDR3 length: 12
CDR3 protein: ASSAGQANEKLF

J gene: TRBJ2-7
V gene: TRBV30
CDR3 length: 13
CDR3 protein: AGSVRGGWSYEQY

J gene: TRBJ2-2
V gene: TRBV5-4
CDR3 length: 10
CDR3 protein: ASSPRTGELF

J gene: TRBJ1-2
V gene: TRBV7-9
CDR3 length: 12
CDR3 protein: ASSSPEVGYGYT

J gene: TRBJ2-2
V gene: TRBV27
CDR3 length: 14
CDR3 protein: ASSSYQGANAGELF

J gene: TRBJ1-3
V gene: TRBV2
CDR3 length: 10
CDR3 protein: ASSYRADTIY

J gene: TRBJ2-7
V gene: TRBV2
CDR3 length: 17
CDR3 protein: ASSESSGVVWTSSYEQY

J gene: TRBJ2-1
V gene: TRBV29-1
CDR3 length: 8
CDR3 protein: SVRQDSEF

J gene: TRBJ2-5
V gene: TRBV6-1
CDR3 length: 12
CDR3 protein: ASSVTGDVETQY

J gene: TRBJ2-5
V gene: TRBV4-2
CDR3 length: 13
CDR3 protein: ASSRLAGDQETQY

J gene: TRBJ1-5
V gene: TRBV13
CDR3 length: 12
CDR3 protein: ASSYRASGGPQH

J gene: TRBJ2-7
V gene: TRBV29-1
CDR3 length: 11
CDR3 protein: SVSSQGSYEQY

J gene: TRBJ2-1
V gene: TRBV30
CDR3 length: 12
CDR3 protein: AWSITGGANEQF

J gene: TRBJ2-1
V gene: TRBV18
CDR3 length: 12
CDR3 protein: ASSKSQEDNEQF

J gene: TRBJ1-2
V gene: TRBV10-3
CDR3 length: 10
CDR3 protein: AISVTGEGYT

J gene: TRBJ2-5
V gene: TRBV9
CDR3 length: 16
CDR3 protein: ASSVAEGLGGWAETQY

J gene: TRBJ2-5
V gene: TRBV5-4
CDR3 length: 13
CDR3 protein: ASSERPGSQETQY

J gene: TRBJ2-5
V gene: TRBV5-6
CDR3 length: 11
CDR3 protein: ASSLVPGETQY

J gene: TRBJ2-7
V gene: TRBV2
CDR3 length: 12
CDR3 protein: ASRPGRGWYEQY

J gene: TRBJ2-1
V gene: TRBV5-8
CDR3 length: 13
CDR3 protein: ASSSRTGRGNEQF

J gene: TRBJ2-1
V gene: TRBV5-8
CDR3 length: 14
CDR3 protein: ASSLSPAGGYTEQF

J gene: TRBJ2-7
V gene: TRBV7-8
CDR3 length: 13
CDR3 protein: ASSPTGILVGEQY

J gene: TRBJ2-1
V gene: TRBV5-6
CDR3 length: 14
CDR3 protein: ASSLATSGAYNEQF

J gene: TRBJ1-2
V gene: TRBV30
CDR3 length: 13
CDR3 protein: AWSAYAGLGYGYT

J gene: TRBJ2-7
V gene: TRBV11-2
CDR3 length: 12
CDR3 protein: ASSMSFLIYEQY

J gene: TRBJ1-5
V gene: TRBV7-9
CDR3 length: 11
CDR3 protein: ASSLDGGQPQH

J gene: TRBJ2-7
V gene: TRBV4-1
CDR3 length: 15
CDR3 protein: ASSRLLAGGGSYEQY

J gene: TRBJ2-2
V gene: TRBV10-1
CDR3 length: 15
CDR3 protein: ASSEGPDRGRTGELF

J gene: TRBJ1-1
V gene: TRBV6-1
CDR3 length: 13
CDR3 protein: ASSPWGQPNTEAF

J gene: TRBJ1-1
V gene: TRBV19
CDR3 length: 14
CDR3 protein: ASIYSPGQGHAEAF

J gene: TRBJ1-6
V gene: TRBV27
CDR3 length: 12
CDR3 protein: ASSVQGGNSPLH

J gene: TRBJ2-2
V gene: TRBV6-1
CDR3 length: 9
CDR3 protein: ASSDRGLLF